The 14 T cell receptor beta chains reported below all come from one sample, sequenced in a study of CD8 T cells in Susac syndrome. Reverse transcription of roughly 0.45 to 1 ug RNA used random hexamers. TCRdb reanalysed the immunoSEQ multiplex PCR reads using MiXCR and keeps one entry per CDR3 protein. Of approximately 160,000 distinct CDR3 sequences listed, roughly 95% are singletons. Sample: CD4+ T cells from PBMCs. Receptors originate from a human donor with Susac syndrome.

This clonotype was observed once. The chain couples TRBV20-1 to TRBJ1-5, with 7 positions matching TRBD1. Germline loops: CDR1 DFQATT, CDR2 SNEGSKA (reference sequence). V lost 4 bases to trimming and J lost 7 bases; unmatched junction nucleotides: 7. The CDR3 is 13 residues long. This chain's CDR3 is CSANQGVDQPQHF. The DNA of the CDR3 is TGCAGTGCTAACCAGGGGGTGGACCAGCCCCAGCATTTT.

The chain employs TRBV4-3 and TRBJ2-5; D might be TRBD1 (8 bases). CDR1 and CDR2 from the germline V gene are LGHNA and YSLEER. Trimming shortened V by 2 bases and J by 1 base, and 20 bases separated the two germline ends. The CDR3 is 18 amino acids. DNA of the CDR3: TGCGCCAGCAGCCAACGGGGGCGGGGAGGGACAGGCCAAGAGACCCAGTACTTC. As protein: CASSQRGRGGTGQETQYF.

The CDR3 DNA sequence: TGCAGTGCTCAAAGGAGCGGTTCCCCAAGAAATTCACCCCTCCACTTT. It codes for CSAQRSGSPRNSPLHF. J is TRBJ1-6 and V is TRBV20-1; D gene ambiguous. Trimming shortened V by 5 bases and J by 7 bases, and 21 bases separated the two germline ends. This CDR3 comprises 16 residues. In germline, CDR1 is DFQATT, CDR2 SNEGSKA (reference sequence).

This chain uses TRBV6-6 with TRBJ1-2; D is unresolved. V was cut by 7 bases and J by 6 bases, with 15 bases left in between. From germline, CDR1 is MNHNY and CDR2 SVGAGI (reference sequence). The CDR3 length is 13 residues. The CDR3, as DNA: TGTGCCAGCACCCAGGTCGGTTTGCATGGCTACACCTTC. Translated: CASTQVGLHGYTF.

The V and J genes are TRBV20-1 and TRBJ2-1; D is possibly TRBD2 (5 bases). The CDR3 is made up of 15 amino acids. V shed 3 bases and J shed 0 bases, with 12 bases lying between them. Germline V gives CDR1 DFQATT, CDR2 SNEGSKA (reference sequence). CDR3 sequence reads: CSARIGVSSYNEQFF. CDR3 coding DNA: TGCAGTGCTAGGATCGGGGTGAGCTCCTACAATGAGCAGTTCTTC.

V and J are TRBV20-1 and TRBJ2-7; TRBD1 matches 9 bases. This CDR3 region has 16 residues. After removal of 0 bases from V and 7 bases from J, the junction contained 13 bases not matched to a gene. Per germline, CDR1 DFQATT and CDR2 SNEGSKA (reference sequence). The CDR3 loop is CSARDPRTGDSGEQYF. CDR3 DNA sequence: TGCAGTGCTAGAGATCCACGGACAGGGGACAGCGGGGAGCAGTACTTC.

The CDR3 nucleotides are TGTGCCAGCATTCCGGCCCTCGACCCCGGGGAGCTGTTTTTT. Protein product: CASIPALDPGELFF. The gene calls are TRBV28 and TRBJ2-2; D unclear. V lost 7 bases and J 6 bases, leaving 15 bases between the germline ends. CDR1 is MDHEN, CDR2 SYDVKM, per germline. This CDR3 contains 14 residues.

V is TRBV3-1 and J is TRBJ1-5, with unresolved D. CDR3 size: 15 residues. Germline V gene lookup returns CDR1 LGHDT and CDR2 YNNKEL (reference sequence). With 1 base removed from V and 1 base from J, the gap between germline ends came to 8 bases. The CDR3: CASSQGGISNQPQHF. The CDR3 nucleotides are TGTGCCAGCAGCCAAGGAGGGATAAGCAATCAGCCCCAGCATTTT.

The chain links TRBV4-1 to TRBJ2-3; 7 bases line up with TRBD2. The J segment lost 0 bases and the V segment lost 2 bases, leaving 8 bases of the junction unmatched. The CDR3 spans 17 residues. CDR1 and CDR2 from the germline V gene are MGHRA and YSYEKL. The chain's CDR3 is CASSQTGSGASTDTQYF. The CDR3 DNA sequence: TGCGCCAGCAGCCAAACGGGGAGCGGGGCTAGCACAGATACGCAGTATTTT.

The chain joins TRBV4-1 to TRBJ2-3; TRBD2 might be the D (5 bases). Germline loops: CDR1 MGHRA, CDR2 YSYEKL. The length of the CDR3 is 16 residues. The V gene lost 5 bases and the J gene lost 0 bases, with 15 bases spanning the gap. The DNA of the CDR3 is TGCGCCAGCAGCTCCTTCCCTAGCACTAGCACAGATACGCAGTATTTT. This translates into CASSSFPSTSTDTQYF.

The rearrangement uses TRBV15 and TRBJ1-4; 7 positions match TRBD1. Germline V gives CDR1 LNHNV, CDR2 YYDKDF (reference sequence). Germline trimming cut 3 bases from V and 7 bases from J; bases unmatched to any gene: 11. CDR3 length: 16 amino acids. CDR3 sequence: CATSRGQTGRGEKLFF. CDR3 bases: TGTGCCACCAGCAGGGGACAGACAGGGCGAGGTGAAAAACTGTTTTTT.

The gene calls are TRBV12-3 or TRBV12-4 and TRBJ2-5, with 13 bases lining up with TRBD2. CDR3 length equals 15 residues. After removal of 6 bases from V and 3 bases from J, the junction contained 4 bases not matched to a gene. The CDR3 nucleotides read TGTGCCAGCAGCACTGGACTAGCGGGAGAAGAGACCCAGTACTTC. Its protein is CASSTGLAGEETQYF.

CDR3 coding DNA: TGTGCCAGCAGCCACGACAGGGTAGATGAGCAGTTCTTC. Translated, it gives CASSHDRVDEQFF. V usage is TRBV4-2 and J usage is TRBJ2-1, with 7 positions matching TRBD1. J was trimmed by 8 bases and V by 3 bases; bases with no gene match: 4. CDR3 size: 13 residues. In germline, CDR1 is LGHNA, CDR2 YNFKEQ.

The chain links TRBV20-1 to TRBJ2-7, with D perhaps being TRBD1 or TRBD2 (5 bases each). V shed 8 bases and J shed 2 bases, with 16 bases lying between them. This CDR3 comprises 13 residues. Germline CDR1 DFQATT, CDR2 SNEGSKA (reference sequence). The chain's CDR3 is CSTSRDGTYEQYF. Written as DNA, the CDR3 is TGCAGTACAAGCCGGGACGGCACCTACGAGCAGTACTTC.